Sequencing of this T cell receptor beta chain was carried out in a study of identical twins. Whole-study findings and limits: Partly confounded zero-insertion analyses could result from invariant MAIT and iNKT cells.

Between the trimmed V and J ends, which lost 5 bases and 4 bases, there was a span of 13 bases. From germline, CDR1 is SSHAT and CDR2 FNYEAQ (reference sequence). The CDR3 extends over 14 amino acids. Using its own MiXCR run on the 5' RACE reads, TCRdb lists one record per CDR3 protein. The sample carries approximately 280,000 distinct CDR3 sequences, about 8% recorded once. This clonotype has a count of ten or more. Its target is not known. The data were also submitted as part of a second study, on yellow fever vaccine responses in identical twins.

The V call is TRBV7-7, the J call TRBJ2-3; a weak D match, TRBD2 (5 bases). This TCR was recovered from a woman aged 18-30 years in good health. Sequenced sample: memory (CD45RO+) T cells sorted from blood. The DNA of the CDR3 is TGTGCCAGCAGCCCTAGCCCTGGGGCAGATACGCAGTATTTT. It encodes CASSPSPGADTQYF.